This passage covers 27 T cell receptor beta chains from one sample sequenced in a study of T cell repertoires in ileal Crohn's disease. The protocol was immunoSEQ multiplex PCR, while the TCRdb copy is restricted to in-frame clones and leaves out a portion. The sample contains almost 7,500 clones, about 74% of which appear only once. The time point denotes: proximal margin of the surgical specimen (macroscopically non-inflamed). Sequencing was performed on ileal tissue. These receptor sequences come from an adult with Crohn's disease.

V gene TRBV11-2 combines with J gene TRBJ1-2; 10 bases line up with TRBD1. Per germline, CDR1 SGHAT and CDR2 FQNNGV. CDR3 length: 13 residues. The V gene end was trimmed by 5 bases and the J gene end by 6 bases; junction bases not matched to a gene: 3. For the CDR3, the DNA is TGTGCCAGCAGCGCGGACAGGGGGAATGGCTACACCTTC. As protein: CASSADRGNGYTF.

The chain has TRBV7-9 and TRBJ1-5; D is undetermined. CDR3 length: 14 amino acids. Trimming stripped 1 base from V and 4 bases from J, with 8 bases between. The germline V gene has CDR1 SEHNR and CDR2 FQNEAQ (reference sequence). The CDR3 spells CASSLDTGNQPQHF. CDR3 bases: TGTGCCAGCAGCTTAGACACTGGGAATCAGCCCCAGCATTTT.

V usage is TRBV6-6 and J usage is TRBJ1-5; D gene uncertain. The CDR3 contains 15 residues. The germline V gene encodes CDR1 MNHNY and CDR2 SVGAGI (reference sequence). V was pared by 6 bases and J by 7 bases, with 19 bases between. For the CDR3, the DNA is TGTGCCAGCAGGACGGCCTTGGCCATCCACCAGCCCCAGCATTTT. Its translation: CASRTALAIHQPQHF.

Only a few counts were recorded for this clone. The chain combines TRBV29-1 with TRBJ2-2; the D call may be TRBD1 or TRBD2 (6 bases each). The CDR3 runs 14 residues. V lost 0 bases and J lost 6, with 11 bases in between. Germline V gene data show CDR1 as SQVTM and CDR2 as ANQGSEA. CDR3 in amino acids: CSVEDRRGAGELFF. For the CDR3, the DNA is TGCAGCGTTGAAGATAGGAGGGGGGCCGGGGAGCTGTTTTTT.

The chain joins TRBV25-1 to TRBJ2-1; TRBD2 matches 9 bases. Germline CDR1 MGHDK, CDR2 SYGVNS. The CDR3 loop spans 14 amino acids. With 8 bases clipped from V and 6 bases from J, the junction kept 8 bases outside the gene matches. CDR3 amino acids: CASVRAGGFNEQFF. Here the CDR3 DNA reads TGTGCCAGCGTCAGAGCGGGAGGTTTCAATGAGCAGTTCTTC. The entire variable domain, with the rest obtained from reference TRBV25-1 and TRBJ2-1, is as follows: EADIYQTPRYLVIGTGKKITLECSQTMGHDKMYWYQQDPGMELHLIHYSYGVNSTEKGDLSSESTVSRIRTEHFPLTLESARPSHTSQYLCASVRAGGFNEQFFGPGTRLTVL.

V gene TRBV6-5 combines with J gene TRBJ1-4; 11 bases agree with TRBD1. The CDR3 consists of 15 residues. The V gene end was trimmed by 0 bases and the J gene end by 7 bases; junction bases not matched to a gene: 1. Germline V gene data show CDR1 as MNHEY and CDR2 as SVGAGI. The CDR3 spells CASSYSGQGGEKLFF. For the CDR3, the DNA is TGTGCCAGCAGTTACTCGGGACAGGGGGGTGAAAAACTGTTTTTT.

The V and J genes are TRBV20-1 and TRBJ2-6, with TRBD1 identical over 7 bases. Germline V CDR1 and CDR2: DFQATT, SNEGSKA (reference sequence). The V gene end was trimmed by 6 bases and the J gene end by 10 bases; junction bases not matched to a gene: 3. This CDR3 comprises 11 residues. CDR3 loop: CSASTGNVLTF. CDR3 coding DNA: TGCAGTGCATCGACAGGGAACGTCCTGACTTTC.

The chain couples TRBV28 to TRBJ1-5; D is unclear. This CDR3 region has 14 residues. V was cut by 1 base and J by 6 bases, with 10 bases left in between. Germline CDR1 MDHEN, CDR2 SYDVKM. The CDR3 region has the DNA TGTGCCAGCAGTTTATCCCTACCCCGTCAGCCCCAGCATTTT. Translated: CASSLSLPRQPQHF. Full variable domain (missing parts from reference TRBV28 and TRBJ1-5): DVKVTQSSRYLVKRTGEKVFLECVQDMDHENMFWYRQDPGLGLRLIYFSYDVKMKEKGDIPEGYSVSREKKERFSLILESASTNQTSMYLCASSLSLPRQPQHFGDGTRLSIL.

The J gene is TRBJ1-1, the V gene TRBV11-2; TRBD1 agrees at 11 bases. The germline gives CDR1 SGHAT, CDR2 FQNNGV. This CDR3 region has 15 residues. V shed 5 bases and J 4 bases; nucleotides not matched to a gene: 6. Written as DNA, the CDR3 is TGTGCCAGCAGCACGTCCGGGACAGGGGGCACTGAAGCTTTCTTT. Translation gives CASSTSGTGGTEAFF.

The chain carries TRBV9 and TRBJ2-5; D uncertain. The V end lost 0 bases, the J end lost 9 bases, and 12 bases lay between the germline ends. Germline loops: CDR1 SGDLS, CDR2 YYNGEE. The CDR3 has 13 amino acids. The CDR3 nucleotides read TGTGCCAGCAGCGTAGGAACCCCTGCATCCCAGTACTTC. Protein sequence: CASSVGTPASQYF.

This clone was found once. The V call is TRBV9, the J call TRBJ1-2; D gene unclear. Germline lookup yields CDR1 SGDLS and CDR2 YYNGEE. Deletions cut 0 bases from V and 3 bases from J, with 3 bases between. The CDR3 totals 12 residues. The CDR3 DNA reads TGTGCCAGCAGCGTAGGGGACTATGGCTACACCTTC. Translating gives CASSVGDYGYTF.

This clone was observed a handful of times. The germline gene is not matched at one end of the junction; a read error may be the cause. The DNA of the CDR3 is TGTGCCAGCAGCCCGGGACAAAGCTTCTACGAGCAGTACTTC. Translation: CASSPGQSFYEQYF. This chain links TRBV5-1 with TRBJ2-7; TRBD1 might be the D (6 bases). CDR3 length: 14 residues. Germline-derived CDR1 and CDR2 are SGHRS and YFSETQ. Supplemented by reference TRBV5-1 and TRBJ2-7, the full variable domain reads KAGVTQTPRYLIKTRGQQVTLSCSPISGHRSVSWYQQTPGQGLQFLFEYFSETQRNKGNFPGRFSGRQFSNSRSEMNVSTLELGDSALYLCASSPGQSFYEQYFGPGTRLTVT.

The chain joins TRBV5-4 to TRBJ1-1; perhaps TRBD1 as D (6 bases). Germline-derived CDR1 and CDR2 are SGHNT and YYREEE (reference sequence). The CDR3 totals 15 residues. Trimming pared 4 bases from V and 4 bases from J, leaving 17 bases between. The CDR3 is CASSPSRGGGTEAFF. CDR3 nucleotides: TGTGCCAGCAGCCCCTCCAGGGGCGGTGGCACTGAAGCTTTCTTT.

The rearrangement links TRBV27 to TRBJ2-7, with 10 bases aligning to TRBD2. The J segment lost 4 bases and the V segment lost 11 bases, leaving 11 bases of the junction unmatched. The CDR3 is 14 amino acids. CDR1 and CDR2 from the germline V gene are MNHEY and SMNVEV (reference sequence). The chain's CDR3 is CAPPGSSGSYEQYF. In DNA, the CDR3 is TGTGCCCCCCCCGGGTCTAGCGGGAGTTACGAGCAGTACTTC.

The chain is built from TRBV6-5 and TRBJ1-3; D remains ambiguous. Between the trimmed V and J ends, which lost 6 bases and 2 bases, there was a span of 14 bases. Germline CDR1 and CDR2: MNHEY and SVGAGI. The CDR3 spans 15 residues. The DNA for the CDR3 is TGTGCCAGCAGCCCTGCGAAGGGAACTGGAAACACCATATATTTT. Residues: CASSPAKGTGNTIYF.

This chain uses TRBV2 with TRBJ2-1; possibly TRBD1 for D (6 bases). V was trimmed by 4 bases and J by 5 bases, leaving 9 bases between them. CDR1 and CDR2 (germline): SNHLY, FYNNEI. The CDR3 is made up of 13 amino acids. The CDR3: CASSGTVDNEQFF. The CDR3 nucleotides read TGTGCCAGCAGTGGGACAGTAGACAATGAGCAGTTCTTC. Together with reference TRBV2 and TRBJ2-1, the CDR3 gives the full variable domain: EPEVTQTPSHQVTQMGQEVILRCVPISNHLYFYWYRQILGQKVEFLVSFYNNEISEKSEIFDDQFSVERPDGSNFTLKIRSTKLEDSAMYFCASSGTVDNEQFFGPGTRLTVL.

The chain joins TRBV5-6 to TRBJ2-5; 8 bases match TRBD1. V shed 5 bases and J 11 bases; nucleotides not matched to a gene: 17. Germline loops: CDR1 SGHDT, CDR2 YYEEEE. The CDR3 totals 15 residues. The CDR3 loop reads CASSLRGRGLREQYF. CDR3 DNA sequence: TGTGCCAGCAGTCTCAGGGGCAGGGGGCTTCGGGAGCAGTACTTC. The whole variable domain, remainder taken from reference TRBV5-6 and TRBJ2-5, is DAGVTQSPTHLIKTRGQQVTLRCSPKSGHDTVSWYQQALGQGPQFIFQYYEEEERQRGNFPDRFSGHQFPNYSSELNVNALLLGDSALYLCASSLRGRGLREQYFGPGTRLLVL.

V gene TRBV19 combines with J gene TRBJ1-1; D might be TRBD1 (5 bases). Trimming removed 7 bases at V and 4 bases at J, with 10 bases between. CDR3 size: 12 residues. The germline V gene has CDR1 LNHDA and CDR2 SQIVND (reference sequence). The CDR3 loop is CASKRGGTEAFF. In DNA, the CDR3 is TGTGCCAGTAAGCGGGGGGGCACTGAAGCTTTCTTT.

J is TRBJ2-4 and V is TRBV30, with D maybe TRBD2 (5 bases). The CDR3 covers 14 residues. Trimming removed 2 bases at V and 3 bases at J, with 11 bases between. The germline gives CDR1 GTSNPN, CDR2 SVGIG (reference sequence). CDR3 in amino acids: CAWSIGLDKNIQYF. The CDR3 DNA sequence: TGTGCCTGGAGTATTGGACTTGACAAAAACATTCAGTACTTC.

The chain carries TRBV9 and TRBJ1-1, with a possible D match to TRBD1 (6 bases). Trimming removed 3 bases from V and 4 bases from J, with 7 bases in between. CDR3 size: 12 residues. Germline lookup yields CDR1 SGDLS and CDR2 YYNGEE. The CDR3 nucleotides read TGTGCCAGCAGCGGGGGGGCCACTGAAGCTTTCTTT. This encodes CASSGGATEAFF.

Details on this clone: Other DNA sequences in this sample translate to the same CDR3. The J gene is TRBJ2-7, the V gene TRBV14; D is possibly TRBD1 (5 bases). Trimming removed 3 bases at V and 6 bases at J, with 9 bases between. This CDR3 is 12 amino acids long. Germline CDR1 SGHDN, CDR2 FVKESK. CDR3 sequence reads: CASSQGPGEQYF. CDR3 in DNA: TGTGCCAGCAGCCAGGGGCCAGGCGAGCAGTACTTC.

About this clone itself: One end of the junction varies from germline; a read error may be responsible. The chain joins TRBV5-1 to TRBJ1-5; D is uncertain. Germline CDR1 is SGHRS and CDR2 is YFSETQ. CDR3 size: 15 residues. The CDR3 here is CASSFGLISNQPQHF. CDR3 DNA sequence: TGTGCCAGCAGCTTCGGCCTGATTAGCAATCAGCCCCAGCATTTT.

This clone was detected only once. The chain has TRBV6-1 and TRBJ2-7; a weak D match, TRBD2 (7 bases). V was clipped by 2 bases and J by 4 bases, with 15 bases between them. Germline CDR1 and CDR2: MNHNS and SASEGT. This CDR3 is built from 15 residues. The CDR3 region is CASSEQMGGPYEQYF. In nucleotides, the CDR3 is TGTGCCAGCAGTGAACAGATGGGGGGGCCATACGAGCAGTACTTC.

This sequence joins TRBV10-1 and TRBJ2-7, with 12 bases fitting TRBD2. Germline CDR1 reads WNHNN; CDR2 reads SYGVQD (reference sequence). This CDR3 is 15 amino acids long. V shed 4 bases and J 7 bases; nucleotides not matched to a gene: 8. The CDR3 loop is CASSASSGRADEQYF. DNA for the CDR3: TGCGCCAGCAGTGCATCTAGCGGGAGGGCCGATGAGCAGTACTTC.

The chain has TRBV5-6 and TRBJ1-3; D not certain. The CDR3 extends over 15 amino acids. V was trimmed by 0 bases and J by 4 bases, leaving 11 bases between them. Germline CDR1 reads SGHDT; CDR2 reads YYEEEE. The CDR3 nucleotides are TGTGCCAGCAGCTTGGCCGCGGCGTCAGGAAACACCATATATTTT. Protein sequence: CASSLAAASGNTIYF. The variable domain in full, completed from reference TRBV5-6 and TRBJ1-3, reads DAGVTQSPTHLIKTRGQQVTLRCSPKSGHDTVSWYQQALGQGPQFIFQYYEEEERQRGNFPDRFSGHQFPNYSSELNVNALLLGDSALYLCASSLAAASGNTIYFGEGSWLTVV.

This clone was seen once. J is TRBJ2-7 and V is TRBV10-3; unclear D gene. CDR3 size: 11 residues. Trimming took 10 bases from V and 2 from J, leaving 9 bases between them. Germline V CDR1 and CDR2: ENHRY, SYGVKD. CDR3 loop: CATRAPYEQYF. CDR3 nucleotides: TGTGCCACCCGGGCCCCCTACGAGCAGTACTTC.

The chain combines TRBV7-9 with TRBJ2-3; D is perhaps TRBD2 (5 bases). Trimming removed 1 base from V and 1 base from J, with 9 bases in between. Germline V gene lookup returns CDR1 SEHNR and CDR2 FQNEAQ (reference sequence). The CDR3 covers 15 residues. Here the CDR3 DNA reads TGTGCCAGCAGCTTAGTCGGACTCGGCACAGATACGCAGTATTTT. Translation gives CASSLVGLGTDTQYF. The whole variable domain, filled in from reference TRBV7-9 and TRBJ2-3, reads DTGVSQNPRHKITKRGQNVTFRCDPISEHNRLYWYRQTLGQGPEFLTYFQNEAQLEKSRLLSDRFSAERPKGSFSTLEIQRTEQGDSAMYLCASSLVGLGTDTQYFGPGTRLTVL.